Following are 20 T cell receptor beta chains from one sample sequenced in a study of cytomegalovirus exposure and HLA in healthy donors. Use of 60 Vbeta and 13 Jbeta primers characterized the PCR. Some clones are missing from TCRdb's copy, which holds only in-frame ones; the method was immunoSEQ multiplex PCR. The table has over 200,000 clones, more than 85% seen once. The sequenced material came from PBMCs. Receptors originate from a young woman in good health and CMV-seronegative.

V usage is TRBV19 and J usage is TRBJ1-1; the D is unclear. The germline V and J ends were trimmed by 2 bases and 7 bases, with 17 bases remaining between them. Germline V gene data show CDR1 as LNHDA and CDR2 as SQIVND (reference sequence). The CDR3 has 15 residues. The CDR3 nucleotides read TGTGCCAGTAGTATATTGGTGGGAGAAGGGTTTGAAGCTTTCTTT. It encodes CASSILVGEGFEAFF.

The chain links TRBV7-8 to TRBJ1-4; TRBD1 agrees at 7 bases. With V trimmed by 1 base and J by 8 bases, 7 bases remained unmatched. The CDR3 contains 15 residues. The V gene's germline CDR1 is SGHVS and CDR2 FQNEAQ. CDR3 nucleotides: TGTGCCAGCAGCTTAGAGGGGGCCAAGGGAGAAAAACTGTTTTTT. This codes for CASSLEGAKGEKLFF.

The chain recombines TRBV6-1 with TRBJ1-1; 10 nucleotides line up with TRBD1. Germline-derived CDR1 and CDR2 are MNHNS and SASEGT. J lost 5 bases, V lost 4 bases, and 22 bases had no gene match. This CDR3 spans 20 amino acids. The CDR3 sequence is CASSARTTGGAKVRKTEAFF. The CDR3 DNA sequence: TGTGCCAGCAGTGCCCGAACGACAGGGGGCGCGAAGGTTCGGAAGACTGAAGCTTTCTTT.

The chain joins TRBV9 to TRBJ2-7; 7 nucleotides match TRBD2. The length of the CDR3 is 16 residues. J was trimmed by 0 bases and V by 4 bases; bases with no gene match: 10. Germline V gives CDR1 SGDLS, CDR2 YYNGEE. The CDR3 sequence is CASSSPRGGSSYEQYF. The CDR3 nucleotides read TGTGCCAGCAGCTCCCCACGGGGCGGGAGCTCCTACGAGCAGTACTTC.

The V gene is TRBV10-3, the J gene TRBJ1-3; D is unclear. The germline V gene encodes CDR1 ENHRY and CDR2 SYGVKD. The CDR3 loop spans 17 amino acids. The ends were cut back, 3 bases at V and 0 bases at J, with 15 bases in the middle. For the CDR3, the DNA is TGTGCCATCAGTGACCTTATAGTTGTTAACTCTGGAAACACCATATATTTT. It codes for CAISDLIVVNSGNTIYF.

The rearrangement links TRBV2 to TRBJ1-1; TRBD1 aligns across 11 bases. Germline CDR1 and CDR2: SNHLY and FYNNEI. There are 15 residues in the CDR3. J gave up 5 bases and V 4 bases, and 6 bases lay outside the gene matches. The CDR3 here is CASSGTGGEKTEAFF. CDR3 bases: TGTGCCAGCAGTGGGACAGGGGGCGAGAAAACTGAAGCTTTCTTT.

V usage is TRBV7-9 and J usage is TRBJ2-1; TRBD2 matches at 7 bases. The germline V gene encodes CDR1 SEHNR and CDR2 FQNEAQ (reference sequence). The CDR3 spans 14 residues. With V trimmed by 8 bases and J by 4 bases, 8 bases remained unmatched. This CDR3 is CASRPPSGYNEQFF. The CDR3 DNA reads TGTGCCAGCCGTCCTCCTAGCGGATACAATGAGCAGTTCTTC.

V is TRBV7-2 and J is TRBJ1-2; 12 bases align to TRBD1. This CDR3 has 16 residues. Trimming took 5 bases from V and 5 from J; bases not matched to a gene: 9. CDR1 is SGHTA and CDR2 is FQGNSA in the germline V gene. The CDR3 protein is CASSIPGTGGRYGYTF. CDR3 sequence (DNA): TGTGCCAGCAGCATCCCCGGGACAGGGGGCAGGTATGGCTACACCTTC. Combining the CDR3 with reference TRBV7-2 and TRBJ1-2 gives the whole variable domain GAGVSQSPSNKVTEKGKDVELRCDPISGHTALYWYRQSLGQGLEFLIYFQGNSAPDKSGLPSDRFSAERTGGSVSTLTIQRTQQEDSAVYLCASSIPGTGGRYGYTFGSGTRLTVV.

The chain recombines TRBV7-2 with TRBJ1-2; 10 bases match TRBD1. The CDR3 consists of 16 residues. V was pared by 5 bases and J by 4 bases, with 10 bases of the junction left unmatched. Germline values: CDR1 SGHTA, CDR2 FQGNSA. CDR3 sequence: CASSTSTGGAGYGYTF. In DNA, the CDR3 is TGTGCCAGCAGCACCTCGACAGGGGGCGCAGGCTATGGCTACACCTTC.

The chain uses TRBV9 and TRBJ1-2, with 11 bases aligning to TRBD1. The V gene end was trimmed by 4 bases and the J gene end by 3 bases; junction bases not matched to a gene: 20. This CDR3 spans 20 amino acids. CDR1 and CDR2 from the germline V gene are SGDLS and YYNGEE. CDR3 sequence reads: CASSQNSPRTGGLMHYGYTF. Here the CDR3 DNA reads TGTGCCAGCAGCCAAAACAGTCCGCGGACAGGGGGCCTTATGCACTATGGCTACACCTTC.

The rearrangement links TRBV13 to TRBJ2-7, with 8 bases identical to TRBD2. The CDR3 runs to 17 residues. V shed 1 base, J shed 0 bases, and the junction held 8 bases outside the gene matches. The germline CDR1 and CDR2 sequences are PRHDT and FYEKMQ (reference sequence). The CDR3 is CASSLASGGQASYEQYF. The CDR3 bases are TGTGCCAGCAGCTTAGCCTCGGGGGGGCAGGCCTCCTACGAGCAGTACTTC.

The V gene is TRBV7-6, the J gene TRBJ1-1, with a tentative D call TRBD1 (5 bases). Germline CDR1 reads SGHVS; CDR2 reads FNYEAQ. This CDR3 spans 15 amino acids. The V gene lost 5 bases and the J gene lost 2 bases, with 15 bases spanning the gap. CDR3 DNA sequence: TGTGCCAGCAGCCTTTCCCAGGGATTAAACACTGAAGCTTTCTTT. Its translation is CASSLSQGLNTEAFF.

The CDR3: CASSQWSGGAYNEQFF. In DNA form, the CDR3 reads TGCGCCAGCAGCCAGTGGAGCGGGGGGGCCTACAATGAGCAGTTCTTC. The chain links TRBV4-1 to TRBJ2-1; 10 bases are shared with TRBD2. Trimming removed 3 bases from V and 2 bases from J; junction bases left unmatched: 4. The CDR3 extends over 16 amino acids. The germline V gene encodes CDR1 MGHRA and CDR2 YSYEKL.

This chain connects TRBV18 to TRBJ1-5; D gene unclear. V was clipped by 2 bases and J by 0 bases, with 11 bases between them. The CDR3 runs 16 residues. CDR1 is KGHSH and CDR2 is LQKENI in the germline V gene. CDR3 protein: CASSPIGGNSNQPQHF. CDR3 sequence (DNA): TGTGCCAGCTCACCAATCGGCGGAAATAGCAATCAGCCCCAGCATTTT.

The rearrangement uses TRBV23-1 and TRBJ1-4; 10 nucleotides align to TRBD1. TRBV23-1 is an open reading frame whose function is uncertain. The CDR3 is made up of 16 amino acids. The ends lost 9 bases at V and 8 bases at J; junction bases unmatched: 15. The CDR3 bases are TGCGCCAGGCCAGAGGGACCGGGACAGGGGCGGGAAAAACTGTTTTTT. As protein: CARPEGPGQGREKLFF.

This rearrangement joins TRBV11-3 to TRBJ2-2, with a possible D match to TRBD1 (5 bases). Germline CDR1 is SGHNT and CDR2 is YENEEA. V was clipped by 3 bases and J by 0 bases, with 8 bases between them. The CDR3 totals 15 residues. The CDR3 DNA follows: TGTGCCAGCAGCTTTTCAGGGACGAACACCGGGGAGCTGTTTTTT. Protein sequence: CASSFSGTNTGELFF.

This clone was counted once. The CDR3 DNA follows: TGTGCCAGCAGTGGCGAGACAAAAGAGACCCAGTACTTC. Protein product: CASSGETKETQYF. The chain employs TRBV2 and TRBJ2-5; D is unresolved. Per the germline V gene, CDR1 is SNHLY and CDR2 is FYNNEI. This CDR3 is 13 amino acids long. V lost 4 bases to trimming and J lost 3 bases, with 9 bases between them.

The V and J genes are TRBV27 and TRBJ1-2; tentatively, D is TRBD1 (5 bases). Germline loops: CDR1 MNHEY, CDR2 SMNVEV (reference sequence). Deletions cut 3 bases from V and 4 bases from J, with 15 bases between. This CDR3 contains 15 residues. CDR3: CASSFLTGGSYGYTF. The CDR3, as DNA: TGTGCCAGCAGTTTCCTTACGGGGGGGAGCTATGGCTACACCTTC.

The rearrangement uses TRBV4-2 and TRBJ1-1; TRBD1 matches 7 bases. The V and J ends lost 6 bases and 0 bases, in that order; junction bases with no gene match: 7. The germline V gene encodes CDR1 LGHNA and CDR2 YNFKEQ. The CDR3 has 15 residues. The CDR3 DNA is TGTGCCAGCAGAATTGAACAGGGGCTGAACACTGAAGCTTTCTTT. Protein: CASRIEQGLNTEAFF.

The V and J genes are TRBV21-1 and TRBJ2-5; the table's D gene call, TRBD2, was not cross checked with the DNA. TRBV21-1 is a pseudogene locus. The CDR3 loop spans 17 amino acids. This CDR3 reads CASSKEETGRLEETQYF. The DNA of the CDR3 is TGTGCCAGCAGCAAAGAAGAAACGGGAAGGCTCGAGGAGACCCAGTACTTC.